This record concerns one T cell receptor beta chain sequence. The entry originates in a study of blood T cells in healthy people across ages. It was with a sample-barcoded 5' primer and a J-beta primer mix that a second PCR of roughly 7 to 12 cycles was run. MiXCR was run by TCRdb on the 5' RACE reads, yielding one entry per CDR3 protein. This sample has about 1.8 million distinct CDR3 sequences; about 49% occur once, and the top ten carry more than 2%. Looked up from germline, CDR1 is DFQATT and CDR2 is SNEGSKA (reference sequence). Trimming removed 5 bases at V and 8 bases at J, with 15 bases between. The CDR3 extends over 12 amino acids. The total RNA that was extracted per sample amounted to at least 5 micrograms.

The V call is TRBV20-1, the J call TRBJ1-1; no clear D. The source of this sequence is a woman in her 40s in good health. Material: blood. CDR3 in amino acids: CSASSGRWEAFF. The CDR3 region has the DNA TGCAGTGCTTCGTCCGGACGCTGGGAAGCTTTCTTT.